The next 6 T cell receptor beta chains were all read from a single sample in a study of Graves' ophthalmopathy and Graves' hyperthyroidism. Scientists amplified the TCR beta CDR3 regions from RNA transcripts. Scientists carried out first-round RT-PCR using HTBI primers and then a second-round multiplex PCR. TCRdb re-analysed the multiplex PCR reads in MiXCR, keeping a single row per CDR3 protein. The sample holds around 1.1 million distinct CDR3 sequences; less than 45% are singletons and the top ten take over 8.5%. Source material: peripheral blood or thyroid tissue (not recorded which). All receptors derive from an adult man with Graves' hyperthyroidism.

The chain joins TRBV6-5 to TRBJ1-6; the D is unclear. The CDR3 loop spans 14 amino acids. Deletions cut 9 bases from V and 7 bases from J, with 16 bases between. Per the germline V gene, CDR1 is MNHEY and CDR2 is SVGAGI. The CDR3 loop reads CASFISLGNSPLHF. The CDR3 region has the DNA TGTGCCAGTTTCATCTCCCTCGGCAATTCACCCCTCCACTTT.

The V and J genes are TRBV25-1 and TRBJ2-5; D may correspond to TRBD1 or TRBD2 (6 bases each). The CDR3 sequence is 11 residues long. V was cut by 10 bases and J by 4 bases, with 10 bases left in between. In germline, CDR1 is MGHDK, CDR2 SYGVNS. DNA for the CDR3: TGTGCCAACGGGGGCCGAGAGACCCAGTACTTC. Translation: CANGGRETQYF.

In its sample, this clonotype was seen a few times. The gene calls are TRBV5-6 and TRBJ1-1, with D unresolved. V was pared by 0 bases and J by 8 bases, with 8 bases between. CDR3 length: 12 residues. Germline V gene data show CDR1 as SGHDT and CDR2 as YYEEEE. DNA for the CDR3: TGTGCCAGCAGCTTGGGGGAGGCGGAAGCTTTCTTT. Translation: CASSLGEAEAFF.

Worth noting for this clonotype: This could be a read error, since a much larger clone is one nucleotide away. This sequence joins TRBV10-3 and TRBJ2-5; D is unclear. This CDR3 has 13 residues. Germline assignment: CDR1 ENHRY and CDR2 SYGVKD. CDR3 nucleotide sequence: TGTGCCATCAGTGAGTCAGGGCCGGAGACCCAGTGCTTC. It codes for CAISESGPETQCF.

This clonotype was seen a handful of times. At one end the junction does not follow the germline gene, possibly because of a read error. In nucleotides, the CDR3 is TGTGCCAGCAGTTACGACAGATCGGGCTACGAGCAGTACTTC. The encoded protein is CASSYDRSGYEQYF. This rearrangement joins TRBV10-3 to TRBJ2-7; TRBD1 might be the D (5 bases). This CDR3 is built from 14 residues. Germline CDR1 and CDR2: ENHRY and SYGVKD.

This clonotype was picked up many times. This chain joins TRBV20-1 and TRBJ1-6; a possible D gene is TRBD1 (6 bases). The CDR3 runs 15 residues. Trimming took off 5 bases at V and 10 bases at J, with 21 bases between the two ends. CDR1 and CDR2 (germline): DFQATT, SNEGSKA (reference sequence). The chain's CDR3 is CSAPPPTGQTSPLHF. CDR3 DNA sequence: TGCAGTGCTCCACCCCCTACCGGACAGACGTCACCCCTCCACTTT.